The present T cell receptor beta chain was sequenced within a study of cytomegalovirus exposure and HLA in healthy donors. Study details: From roughly 180 million T cells, an earlier analysis saw approximately 110 million unique TCR beta sequences. General study findings and limits: Overall, roughly 160 TCR beta chains were annotated as cytomegalovirus-associated. In a later analysis, TCR association rates varied by HLA locus: DRB1 most, HLA-C fewest. Reportedly, fewer N-insertions than the approximately 600-donor mean appeared in an Asian-associated ancestry cluster in a later analysis.

Germline V CDR1 and CDR2: SGHVS, FQNEAQ. J lost 2 bases, V lost 4 bases, and 8 bases had no gene match. CDR3 size: 15 residues. PCR involved 60 Vbeta and 13 Jbeta primers. Profiling relied on immunoSEQ multiplex PCR, and the TCRdb table lists in-frame clones only, not all of them. Here the sample spans fewer than 130,000 clones, 78% being singletons. Details on this clone: Its antigen is currently unknown.

The origin of this receptor is a woman under 40 in good health and CMV-seronegative. The chain couples TRBV7-8 to TRBJ2-7; 7 bases align to TRBD1. Sequencing was done on a sample of PBMCs. The CDR3 is CASSSTTGRPYEQYF. The CDR3 nucleotides read TGTGCCAGCAGCTCGACGACAGGGCGCCCCTACGAGCAGTACTTC. The full variable domain, rest sourced from reference TRBV7-8 and TRBJ2-7, is GAGVSQSPRYKVAKRGQDVALRCDPISGHVSLFWYQQALGQGPEFLTYFQNEAQLDKSGLPSDRFFAERPEGSVSTLKIQRTQQEDSAVYLCASSSTTGRPYEQYFGPGTRLTVT.